Here is one TCR beta chain with its context. Its target is not known. This specimen belongs to a study of cytomegalovirus exposure and HLA in healthy donors. Use of 60 Vbeta and 13 Jbeta primers characterized the PCR. Per the authors' pipeline: Roughly 11 million shared chains were among the roughly 80 million unique TCR beta chains that a later analysis counted. Profiling relied on immunoSEQ multiplex PCR, and the TCRdb table lists in-frame clones only, not all of them. The V and J calls and the clone size are those of that table, but D and trimming were determined from the DNA. The table includes fewer than 200,000 clones, roughly 70% detected once. Regarding the study as a whole: In an earlier analysis, about 90% or about 30%: the productive usage of most TCR beta V segments. Follow-up analysis later connected one missense variant in DCLRE1C with trimming of TCR beta V- and J-genes.

This sequence was found in a girl aged 5 to 17 in good health and CMV-seronegative. The source material was PBMCs.

This chain's CDR3 is CAIASGGPSTDTQYF. CDR3 coding DNA: TGTGCCATCGCTAGCGGGGGGCCCAGCACAGATACGCAGTATTTT. The V call is TRBV10-3, the J call TRBJ2-3; 11 bases map to TRBD2. This CDR3 comprises 15 residues. V gave up 8 bases and J gave up 0 bases; unmatched junction bases: 4. Germline CDR1 ENHRY, CDR2 SYGVKD.